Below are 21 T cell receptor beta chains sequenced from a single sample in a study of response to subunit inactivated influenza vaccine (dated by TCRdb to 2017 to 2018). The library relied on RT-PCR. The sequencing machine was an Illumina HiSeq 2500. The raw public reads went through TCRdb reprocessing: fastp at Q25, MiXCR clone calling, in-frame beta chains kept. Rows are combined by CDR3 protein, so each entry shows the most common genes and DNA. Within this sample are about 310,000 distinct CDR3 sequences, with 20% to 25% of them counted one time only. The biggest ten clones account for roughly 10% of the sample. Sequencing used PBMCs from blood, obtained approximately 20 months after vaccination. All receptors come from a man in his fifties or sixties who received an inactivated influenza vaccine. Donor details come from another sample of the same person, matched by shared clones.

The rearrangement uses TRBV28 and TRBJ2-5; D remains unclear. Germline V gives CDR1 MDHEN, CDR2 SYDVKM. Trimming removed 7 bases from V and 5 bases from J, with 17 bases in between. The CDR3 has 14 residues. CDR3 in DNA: TGTGCCAGCATGGGGATTTTGTTGTTCGAGACCCAGTACTTC. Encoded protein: CASMGILLFETQYF.

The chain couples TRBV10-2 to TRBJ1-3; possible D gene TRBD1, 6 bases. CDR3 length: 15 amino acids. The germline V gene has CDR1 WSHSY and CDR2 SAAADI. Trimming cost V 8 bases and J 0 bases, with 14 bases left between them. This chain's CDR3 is CASGQNPFSGNTIYF. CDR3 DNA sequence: TGCGCCAGCGGACAGAACCCTTTCTCTGGAAACACCATATATTTT.

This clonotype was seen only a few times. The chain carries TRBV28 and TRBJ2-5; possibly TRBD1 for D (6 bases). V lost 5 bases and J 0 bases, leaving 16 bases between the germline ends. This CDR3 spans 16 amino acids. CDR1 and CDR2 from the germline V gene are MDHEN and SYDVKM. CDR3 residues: CASSPYRVGHQETQYF. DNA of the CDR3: TGTGCCAGCAGTCCGTACAGGGTTGGACACCAAGAGACCCAGTACTTC.

The chain's CDR3 is CASSQVEREPYNEQFF. The CDR3 region has the DNA TGTGCCAGCAGCCAAGTAGAGCGGGAGCCCTACAATGAGCAGTTCTTC. V usage is TRBV14 and J usage is TRBJ2-1; 8 bases match TRBD2. This CDR3 is 16 amino acids long. V was clipped by 1 base and J by 2 bases; unmatched bases: 4. Per germline, CDR1 SGHDN and CDR2 FVKESK.

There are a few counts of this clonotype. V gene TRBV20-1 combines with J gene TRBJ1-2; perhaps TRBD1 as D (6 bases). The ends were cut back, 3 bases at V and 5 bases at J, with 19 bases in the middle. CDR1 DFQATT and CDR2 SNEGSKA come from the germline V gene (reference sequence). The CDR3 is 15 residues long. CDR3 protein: CSARESGTSSYGYTF. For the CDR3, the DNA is TGCAGTGCTAGGGAGTCCGGGACATCATCATATGGCTACACCTTC.

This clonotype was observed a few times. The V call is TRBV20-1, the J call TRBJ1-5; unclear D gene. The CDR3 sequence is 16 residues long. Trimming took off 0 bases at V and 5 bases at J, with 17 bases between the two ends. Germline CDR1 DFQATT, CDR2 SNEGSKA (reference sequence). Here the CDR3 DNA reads TGCAGTGCTAGAGATCGTCGGGGTACGTCCGATCAGCCCCAGCATTTT. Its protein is CSARDRRGTSDQPQHF.

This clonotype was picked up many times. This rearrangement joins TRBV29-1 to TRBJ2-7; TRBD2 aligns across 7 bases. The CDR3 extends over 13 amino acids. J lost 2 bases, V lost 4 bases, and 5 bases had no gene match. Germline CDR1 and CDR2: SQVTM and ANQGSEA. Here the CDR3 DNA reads TGCAGCGTTGCTCCGGGGGGAACCTACGAGCAGTACTTC. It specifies CSVAPGGTYEQYF.

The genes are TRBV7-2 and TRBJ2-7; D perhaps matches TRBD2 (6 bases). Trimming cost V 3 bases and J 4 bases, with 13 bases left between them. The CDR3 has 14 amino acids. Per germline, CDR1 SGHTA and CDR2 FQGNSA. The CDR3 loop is CASSFAQGGYEQYF. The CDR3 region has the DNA TGTGCCAGCAGCTTTGCGCAGGGAGGTTACGAGCAGTACTTC.

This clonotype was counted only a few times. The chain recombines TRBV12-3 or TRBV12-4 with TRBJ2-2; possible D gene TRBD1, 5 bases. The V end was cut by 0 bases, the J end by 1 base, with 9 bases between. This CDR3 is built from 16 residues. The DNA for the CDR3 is TGTGCCAGCAGTTTAGCGCACGGACAGAACACCGGGGAGCTGTTTTTT. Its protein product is CASSLAHGQNTGELFF.

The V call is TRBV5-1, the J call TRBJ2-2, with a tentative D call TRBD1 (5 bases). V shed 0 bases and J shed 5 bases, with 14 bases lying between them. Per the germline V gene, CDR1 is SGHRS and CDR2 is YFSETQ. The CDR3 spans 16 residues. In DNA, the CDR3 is TGCGCCAGCAGCTTGGGGTCAGGGCGACTGACCGGGGAGCTGTTTTTT. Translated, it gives CASSLGSGRLTGELFF.

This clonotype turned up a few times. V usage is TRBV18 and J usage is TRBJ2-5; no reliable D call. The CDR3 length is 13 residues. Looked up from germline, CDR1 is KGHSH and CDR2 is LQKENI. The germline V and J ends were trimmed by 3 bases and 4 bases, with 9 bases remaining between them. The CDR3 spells CASSPPSSETQYF. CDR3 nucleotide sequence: TGTGCCAGCTCACCGCCTAGTTCAGAGACCCAGTACTTC. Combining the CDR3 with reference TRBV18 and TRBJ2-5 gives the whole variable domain NAGVMQNPRHLVRRRGQEARLRCSPMKGHSHVYWYRQLPEEGLKFMVYLQKENIIDESGMPKERFSAEFPKEGPSILRIQQVVRGDSAAYFCASSPPSSETQYFGPGTRLLVL.

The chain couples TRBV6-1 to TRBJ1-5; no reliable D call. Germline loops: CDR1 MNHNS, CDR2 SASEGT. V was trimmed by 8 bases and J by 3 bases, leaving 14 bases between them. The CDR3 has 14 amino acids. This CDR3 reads CASLPRPYNQPQHF. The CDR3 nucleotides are TGTGCCAGCCTCCCCAGGCCTTACAATCAGCCCCAGCATTTT.

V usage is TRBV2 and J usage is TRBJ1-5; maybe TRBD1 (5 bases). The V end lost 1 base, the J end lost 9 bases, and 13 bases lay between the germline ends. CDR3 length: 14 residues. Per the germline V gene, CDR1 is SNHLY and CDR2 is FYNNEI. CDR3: CASSEGTRERPQHF. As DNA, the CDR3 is TGTGCCAGCAGTGAAGGGACCAGGGAGCGGCCCCAGCATTTT.

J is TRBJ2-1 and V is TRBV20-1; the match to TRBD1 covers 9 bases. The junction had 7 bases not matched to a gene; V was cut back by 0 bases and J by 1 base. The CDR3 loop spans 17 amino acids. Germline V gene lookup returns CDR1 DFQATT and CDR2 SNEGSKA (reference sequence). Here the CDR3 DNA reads TGCAGTGCTAGAGATCGAAAGACAGGGGGATCCTACAATGAGCAGTTCTTC. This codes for CSARDRKTGGSYNEQFF.

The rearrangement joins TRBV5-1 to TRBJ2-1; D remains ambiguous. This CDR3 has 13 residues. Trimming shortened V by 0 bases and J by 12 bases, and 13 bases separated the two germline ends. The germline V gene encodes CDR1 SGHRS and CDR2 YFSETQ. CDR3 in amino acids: CASSLEHRRSQFF. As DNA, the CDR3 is TGCGCCAGCAGCTTGGAGCATCGGCGCTCGCAGTTCTTC.

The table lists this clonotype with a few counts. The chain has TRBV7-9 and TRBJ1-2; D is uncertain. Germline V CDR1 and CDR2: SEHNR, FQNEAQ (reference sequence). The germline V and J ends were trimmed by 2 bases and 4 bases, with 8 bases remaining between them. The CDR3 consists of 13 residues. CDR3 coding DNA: TGTGCCAGCAGCTTACAACAGTTCTATGGCTACACCTTC. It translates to CASSLQQFYGYTF.

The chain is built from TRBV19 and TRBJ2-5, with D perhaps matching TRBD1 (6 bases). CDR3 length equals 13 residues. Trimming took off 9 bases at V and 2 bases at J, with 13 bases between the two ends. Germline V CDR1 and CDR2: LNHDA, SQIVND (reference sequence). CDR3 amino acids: CARAGAGQETQYF. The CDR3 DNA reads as TGTGCCAGAGCAGGGGCTGGGCAAGAGACCCAGTACTTC.

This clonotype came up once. CDR3 region: CASSQTGGVTEAFF. The CDR3 DNA is TGCGCCAGCAGCCAAACAGGGGGGGTGACTGAAGCTTTCTTT. The gene calls are TRBV4-3 and TRBJ1-1, with 8 bases lining up with TRBD1. This CDR3 has 14 amino acids. After removal of 2 bases from V and 5 bases from J, the junction contained 4 bases not matched to a gene. In germline, CDR1 is LGHNA, CDR2 YSLEER.

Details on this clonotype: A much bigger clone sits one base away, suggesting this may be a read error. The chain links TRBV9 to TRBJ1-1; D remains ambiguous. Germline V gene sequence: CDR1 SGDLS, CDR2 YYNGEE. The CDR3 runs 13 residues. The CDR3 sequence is CASCVVPNTEAFF. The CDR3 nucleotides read TGTGCCAGCTGCGTAGTCCCGAACACTGAAGCTTTCTTT.

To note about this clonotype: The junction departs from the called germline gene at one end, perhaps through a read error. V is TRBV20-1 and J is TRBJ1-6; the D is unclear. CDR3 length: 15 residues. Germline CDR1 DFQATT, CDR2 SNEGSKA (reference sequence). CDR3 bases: TGCAGTGCTACCCACAAGGTTACCTATAATTCAACCCTCCACTTT. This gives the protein CSATHKVTYNSTLHF.

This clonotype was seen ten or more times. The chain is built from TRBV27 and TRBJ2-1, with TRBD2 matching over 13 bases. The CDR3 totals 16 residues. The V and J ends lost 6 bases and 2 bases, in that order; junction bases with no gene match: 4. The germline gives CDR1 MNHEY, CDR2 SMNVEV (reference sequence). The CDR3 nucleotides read TGTGCCAGCAGCACTGGGACTAGCGGGGCCTACAATGAGCAGTTCTTC. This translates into CASSTGTSGAYNEQFF.